One and the same sample provided the 2 T cell receptor beta chains below, sequenced in a study of T cells of healthy individuals. TCRdb processed the 5' RACE reads anew with MiXCR; each CDR3 protein has one entry. The sample contains 45,000 to 60,000 distinct CDR3 sequences, around 15% of which appear only once. The receptors come from a human donor in good health.

In its sample, this clonotype was seen many times. V gene TRBV27 combines with J gene TRBJ2-7; D is ambiguous. V was cut by 2 bases and J by 1 base, with 6 bases left in between. This CDR3 has 13 residues. Germline lookup yields CDR1 MNHEY and CDR2 SMNVEV (reference sequence). As DNA, the CDR3 is TGTGCCAGCAGTTTAAAAGGTTCCTACGAGCAGTACTTC. Translating it yields CASSLKGSYEQYF.

This clonotype was found many times. CDR3 DNA sequence: TGCAGCGTCCGGACAGGGAATCGGGAGACCCAGTACTTC. This translates into CSVRTGNRETQYF. The J gene is TRBJ2-5, the V gene TRBV29-1; 8 bases line up with TRBD1. The V gene's germline CDR1 is SQVTM and CDR2 ANQGSEA. With 6 bases clipped from V and 5 bases from J, the junction kept 8 bases outside the gene matches. The CDR3 extends over 13 amino acids.